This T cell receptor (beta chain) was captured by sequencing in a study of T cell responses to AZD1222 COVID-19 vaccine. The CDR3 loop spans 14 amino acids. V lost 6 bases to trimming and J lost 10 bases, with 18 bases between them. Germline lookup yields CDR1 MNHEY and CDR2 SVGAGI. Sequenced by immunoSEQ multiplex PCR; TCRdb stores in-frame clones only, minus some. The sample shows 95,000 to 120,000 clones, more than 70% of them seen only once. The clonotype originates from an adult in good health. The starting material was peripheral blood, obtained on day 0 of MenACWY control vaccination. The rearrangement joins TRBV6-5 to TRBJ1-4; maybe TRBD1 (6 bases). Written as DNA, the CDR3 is TGTGCCAGCAGACGGAACACAGGGTCGGCAAAACTGTTTTTT. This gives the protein CASRRNTGSAKLFF.